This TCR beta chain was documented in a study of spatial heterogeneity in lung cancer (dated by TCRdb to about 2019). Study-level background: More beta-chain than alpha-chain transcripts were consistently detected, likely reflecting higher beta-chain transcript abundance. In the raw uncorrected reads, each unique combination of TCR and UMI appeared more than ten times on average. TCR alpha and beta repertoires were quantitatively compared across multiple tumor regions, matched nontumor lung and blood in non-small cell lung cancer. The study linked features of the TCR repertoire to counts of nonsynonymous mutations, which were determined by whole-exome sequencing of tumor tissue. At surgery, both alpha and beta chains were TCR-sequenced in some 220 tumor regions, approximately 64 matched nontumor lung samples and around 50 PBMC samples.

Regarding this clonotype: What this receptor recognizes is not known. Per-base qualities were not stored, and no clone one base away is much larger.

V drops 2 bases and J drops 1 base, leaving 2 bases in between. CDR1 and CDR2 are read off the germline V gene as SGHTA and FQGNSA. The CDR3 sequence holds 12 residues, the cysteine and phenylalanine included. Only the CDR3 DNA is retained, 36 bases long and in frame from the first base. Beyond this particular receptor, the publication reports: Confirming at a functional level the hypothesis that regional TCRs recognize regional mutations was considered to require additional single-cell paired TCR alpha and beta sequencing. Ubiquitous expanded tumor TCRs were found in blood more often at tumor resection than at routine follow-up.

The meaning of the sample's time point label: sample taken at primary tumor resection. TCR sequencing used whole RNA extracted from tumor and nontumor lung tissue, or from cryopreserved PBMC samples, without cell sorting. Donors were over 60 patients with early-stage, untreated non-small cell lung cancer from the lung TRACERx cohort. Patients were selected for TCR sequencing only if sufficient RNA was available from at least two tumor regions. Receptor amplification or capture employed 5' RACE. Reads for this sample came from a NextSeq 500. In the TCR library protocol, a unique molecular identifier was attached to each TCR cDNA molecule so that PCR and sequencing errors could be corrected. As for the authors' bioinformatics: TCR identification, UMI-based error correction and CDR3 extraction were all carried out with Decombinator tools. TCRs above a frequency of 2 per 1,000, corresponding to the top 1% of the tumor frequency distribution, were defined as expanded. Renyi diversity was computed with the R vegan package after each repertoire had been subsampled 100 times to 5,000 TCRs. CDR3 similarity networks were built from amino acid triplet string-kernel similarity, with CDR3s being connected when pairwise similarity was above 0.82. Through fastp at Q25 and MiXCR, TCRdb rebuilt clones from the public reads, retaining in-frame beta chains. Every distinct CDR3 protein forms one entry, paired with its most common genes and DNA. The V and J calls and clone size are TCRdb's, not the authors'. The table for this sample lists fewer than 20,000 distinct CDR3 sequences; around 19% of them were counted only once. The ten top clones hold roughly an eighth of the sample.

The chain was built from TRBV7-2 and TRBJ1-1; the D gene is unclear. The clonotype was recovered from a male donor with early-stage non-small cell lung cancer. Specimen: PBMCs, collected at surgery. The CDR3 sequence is CASSLTNTEAFF. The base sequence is TGTGCCAGCAGCTTAACGAACACTGAAGCTTTCTTT. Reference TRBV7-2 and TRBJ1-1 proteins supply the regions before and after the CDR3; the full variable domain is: GAGVSQSPSNKVTEKGKDVELRCDPISGHTALYWYRQSLGQGLEFLIYFQGNSAPDKSGLPSDRFSAERTGGSVSTLTIQRTQQEDSAVYLCASSLTNTEAFFGQGTRLTVV.